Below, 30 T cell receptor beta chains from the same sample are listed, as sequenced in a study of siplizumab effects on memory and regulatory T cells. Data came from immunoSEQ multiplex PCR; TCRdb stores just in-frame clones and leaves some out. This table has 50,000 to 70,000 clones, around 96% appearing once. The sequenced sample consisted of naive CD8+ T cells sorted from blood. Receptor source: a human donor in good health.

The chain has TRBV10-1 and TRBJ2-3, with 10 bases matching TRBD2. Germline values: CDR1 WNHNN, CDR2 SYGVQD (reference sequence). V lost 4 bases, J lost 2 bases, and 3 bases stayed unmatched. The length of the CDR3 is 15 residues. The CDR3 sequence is CASSAGLAATDTQYF. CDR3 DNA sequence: TGCGCCAGCAGTGCTGGACTAGCGGCCACAGATACGCAGTATTTT.

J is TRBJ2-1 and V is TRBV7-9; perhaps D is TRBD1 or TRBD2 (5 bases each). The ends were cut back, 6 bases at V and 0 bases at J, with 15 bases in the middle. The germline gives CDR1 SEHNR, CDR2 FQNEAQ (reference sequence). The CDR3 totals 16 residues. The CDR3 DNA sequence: TGTGCCAGCAGTGAAGGGACCACCTCCTCCTACAATGAGCAGTTCTTC. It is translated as CASSEGTTSSYNEQFF.

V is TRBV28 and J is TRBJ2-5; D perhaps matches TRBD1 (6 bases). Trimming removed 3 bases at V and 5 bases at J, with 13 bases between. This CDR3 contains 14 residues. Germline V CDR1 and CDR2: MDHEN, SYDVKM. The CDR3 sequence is CASSLTGPKETQYF. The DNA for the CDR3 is TGTGCCAGCAGTTTGACAGGCCCCAAGGAGACCCAGTACTTC.

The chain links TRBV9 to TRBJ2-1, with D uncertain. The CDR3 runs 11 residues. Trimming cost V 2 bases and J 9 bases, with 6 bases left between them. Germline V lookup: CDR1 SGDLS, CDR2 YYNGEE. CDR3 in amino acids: CASSVESEQFF. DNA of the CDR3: TGTGCCAGCAGCGTGGAAAGTGAGCAGTTCTTC.

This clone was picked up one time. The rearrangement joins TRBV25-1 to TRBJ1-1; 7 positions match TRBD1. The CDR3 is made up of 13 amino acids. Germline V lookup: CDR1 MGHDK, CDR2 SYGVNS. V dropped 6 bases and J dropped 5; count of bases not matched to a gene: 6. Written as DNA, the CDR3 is TGTGCCAGCAGCCCAGGGGGAGGAACTGAAGCTTTCTTT. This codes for CASSPGGGTEAFF.

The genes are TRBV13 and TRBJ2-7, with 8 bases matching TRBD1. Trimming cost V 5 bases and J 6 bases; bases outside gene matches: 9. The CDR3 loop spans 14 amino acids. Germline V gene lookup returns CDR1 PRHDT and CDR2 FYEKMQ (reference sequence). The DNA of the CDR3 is TGTGCCAGCAGCCTCGGGACAGGAGCGGGCGAGCAGTACTTC. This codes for CASSLGTGAGEQYF.

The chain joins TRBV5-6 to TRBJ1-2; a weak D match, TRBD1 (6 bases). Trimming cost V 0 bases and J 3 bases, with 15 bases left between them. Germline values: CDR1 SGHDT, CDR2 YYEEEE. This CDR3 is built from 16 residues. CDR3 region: CASSLEARGRDYGYTF. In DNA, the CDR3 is TGTGCCAGCAGCTTGGAGGCGCGGGGGCGGGACTATGGCTACACCTTC.

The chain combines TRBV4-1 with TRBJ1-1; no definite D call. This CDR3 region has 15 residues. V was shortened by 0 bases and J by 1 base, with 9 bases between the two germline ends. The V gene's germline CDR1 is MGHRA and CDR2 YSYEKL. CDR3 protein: CASSQESQWNTEAFF. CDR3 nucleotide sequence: TGCGCCAGCAGCCAAGAATCACAGTGGAACACTGAAGCTTTCTTT.

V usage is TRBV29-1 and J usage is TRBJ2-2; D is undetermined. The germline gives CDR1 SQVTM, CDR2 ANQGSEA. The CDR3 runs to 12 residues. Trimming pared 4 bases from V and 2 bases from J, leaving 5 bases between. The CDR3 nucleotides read TGCAGCGTTGCCAAAAACACCGGGGAGCTGTTTTTT. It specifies CSVAKNTGELFF.

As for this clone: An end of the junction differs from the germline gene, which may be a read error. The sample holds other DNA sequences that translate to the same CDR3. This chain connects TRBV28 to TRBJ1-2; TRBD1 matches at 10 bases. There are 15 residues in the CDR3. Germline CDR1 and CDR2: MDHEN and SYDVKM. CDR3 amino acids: CASRIGTGVQHGYTF. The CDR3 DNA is TGTGCTAGCAGGATCGGGACAGGGGTTCAACATGGCTACACCTTC.

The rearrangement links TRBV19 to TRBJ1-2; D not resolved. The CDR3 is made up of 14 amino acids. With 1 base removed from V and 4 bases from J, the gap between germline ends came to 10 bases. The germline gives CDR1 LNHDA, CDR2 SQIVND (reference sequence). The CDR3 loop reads CASSIAPVSYGYTF. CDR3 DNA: TGTGCCAGTAGTATAGCCCCCGTGTCCTATGGCTACACCTTC.

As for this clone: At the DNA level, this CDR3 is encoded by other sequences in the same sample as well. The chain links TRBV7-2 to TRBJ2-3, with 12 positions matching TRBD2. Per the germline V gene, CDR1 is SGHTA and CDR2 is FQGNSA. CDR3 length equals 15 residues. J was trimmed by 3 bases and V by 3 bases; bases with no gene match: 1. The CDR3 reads CASSLLAGGTDTQYF. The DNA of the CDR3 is TGTGCCAGCAGCTTGCTAGCGGGGGGGACAGATACGCAGTATTTT.

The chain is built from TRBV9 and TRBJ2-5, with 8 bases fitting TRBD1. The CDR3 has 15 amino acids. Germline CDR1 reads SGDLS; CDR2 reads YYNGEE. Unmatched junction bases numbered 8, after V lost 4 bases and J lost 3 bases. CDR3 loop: CASSLTGAQKETQYF. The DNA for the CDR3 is TGTGCCAGCAGCCTGACAGGGGCCCAGAAAGAGACCCAGTACTTC.

CDR3 protein: CASSQGAGELFF. CDR3 sequence (DNA): TGTGCCAGCAGCCAAGGGGCCGGGGAGCTGTTTTTT. The rearrangement joins TRBV7-3 to TRBJ2-2; TRBD1 is a possible D gene (5 bases). Per germline, CDR1 SGHTA and CDR2 FQGTGA. CDR3 length: 12 amino acids. V lost 5 bases, J lost 6 bases, and 7 bases lay in between.

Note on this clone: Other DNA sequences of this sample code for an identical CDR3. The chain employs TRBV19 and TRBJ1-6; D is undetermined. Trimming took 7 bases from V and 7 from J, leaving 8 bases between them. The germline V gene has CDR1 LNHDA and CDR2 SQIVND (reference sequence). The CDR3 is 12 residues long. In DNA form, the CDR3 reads TGTGCCAGTAACCTGGGGAATTCACCCCTCCACTTT. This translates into CASNLGNSPLHF.

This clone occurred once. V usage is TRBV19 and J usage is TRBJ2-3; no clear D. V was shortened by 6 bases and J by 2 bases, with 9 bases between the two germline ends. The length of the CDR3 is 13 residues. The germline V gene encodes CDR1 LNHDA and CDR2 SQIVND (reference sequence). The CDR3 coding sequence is TGTGCCAGTAGCCGGGCACTCACAGATACGCAGTATTTT. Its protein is CASSRALTDTQYF. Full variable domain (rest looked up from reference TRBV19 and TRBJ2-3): DGGITQSPKYLFRKEGQNVTLSCEQNLNHDAMYWYRQDPGQGLRLIYYSQIVNDFQKGDIAEGYSVSREKKESFPLTVTSAQKNPTAFYLCASSRALTDTQYFGPGTRLTVL.

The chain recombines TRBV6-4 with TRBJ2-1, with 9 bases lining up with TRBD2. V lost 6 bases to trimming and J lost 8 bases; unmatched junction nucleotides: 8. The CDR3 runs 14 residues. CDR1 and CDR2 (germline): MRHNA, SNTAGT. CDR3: CASSLAGLGDEQFF. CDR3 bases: TGTGCCAGCAGCCTAGCGGGGCTAGGGGATGAGCAGTTCTTC.

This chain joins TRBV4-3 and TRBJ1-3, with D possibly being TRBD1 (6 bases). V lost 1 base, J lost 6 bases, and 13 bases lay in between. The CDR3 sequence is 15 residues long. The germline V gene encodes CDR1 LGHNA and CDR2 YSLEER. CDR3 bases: TGCGCCAGCAGCCAAGGGAAGGGGGGGGTAAACACCATATATTTT. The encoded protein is CASSQGKGGVNTIYF.

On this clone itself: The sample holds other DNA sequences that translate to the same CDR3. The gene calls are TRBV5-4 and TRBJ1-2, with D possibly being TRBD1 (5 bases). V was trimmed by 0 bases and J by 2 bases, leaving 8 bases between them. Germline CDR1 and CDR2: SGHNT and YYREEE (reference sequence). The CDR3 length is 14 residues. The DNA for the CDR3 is TGTGCCAGCAGCTTGGGGGACCTAAACTATGGCTACACCTTC. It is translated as CASSLGDLNYGYTF.

This chain's CDR3 is CASSEWGTSSYNSPLHF. The DNA for the CDR3 is TGTGCCAGCAGTGAATGGGGAACAAGCTCCTATAATTCACCCCTCCACTTT. The gene calls are TRBV2 and TRBJ1-6; D is unclear. Germline CDR1 and CDR2: SNHLY and FYNNEI. V was shortened by 2 bases and J by 0 bases, with 11 bases between the two germline ends. The CDR3 has 17 amino acids.

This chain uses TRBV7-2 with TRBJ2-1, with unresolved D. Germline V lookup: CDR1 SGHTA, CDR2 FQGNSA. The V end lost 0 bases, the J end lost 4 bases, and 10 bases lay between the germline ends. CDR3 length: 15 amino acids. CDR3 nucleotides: TGTGCCAGCAGCTTAGCACTCCCGGAATACAATGAGCAGTTCTTC. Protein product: CASSLALPEYNEQFF.

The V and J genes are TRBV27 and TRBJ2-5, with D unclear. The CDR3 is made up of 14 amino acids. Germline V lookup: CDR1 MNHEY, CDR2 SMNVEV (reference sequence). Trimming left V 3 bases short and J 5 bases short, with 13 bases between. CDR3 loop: CASSFAPMGETQYF. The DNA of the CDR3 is TGTGCCAGCAGTTTCGCCCCGATGGGGGAGACCCAGTACTTC.

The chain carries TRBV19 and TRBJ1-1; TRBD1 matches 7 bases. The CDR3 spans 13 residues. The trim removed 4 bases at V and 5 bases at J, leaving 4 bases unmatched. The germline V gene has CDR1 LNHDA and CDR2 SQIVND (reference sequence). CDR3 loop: CASSTGGVTEAFF. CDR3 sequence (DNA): TGTGCCAGTAGTACAGGGGGTGTGACTGAAGCTTTCTTT.

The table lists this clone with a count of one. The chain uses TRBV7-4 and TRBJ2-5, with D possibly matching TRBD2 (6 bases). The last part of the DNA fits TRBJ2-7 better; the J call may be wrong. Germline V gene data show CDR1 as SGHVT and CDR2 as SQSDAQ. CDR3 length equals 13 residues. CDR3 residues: CASSPAGGYEQYF. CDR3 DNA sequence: TGTGCCAGCAGCCCGGCCGGGGGATACGAGCAGTACTTC.

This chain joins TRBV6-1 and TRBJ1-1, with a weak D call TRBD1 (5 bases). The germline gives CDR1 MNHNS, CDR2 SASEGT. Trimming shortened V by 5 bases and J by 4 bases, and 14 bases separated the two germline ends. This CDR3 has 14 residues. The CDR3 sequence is CASSPGDSFTEAFF. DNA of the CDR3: TGTGCCAGCAGTCCGGGTGACAGTTTCACTGAAGCTTTCTTT.

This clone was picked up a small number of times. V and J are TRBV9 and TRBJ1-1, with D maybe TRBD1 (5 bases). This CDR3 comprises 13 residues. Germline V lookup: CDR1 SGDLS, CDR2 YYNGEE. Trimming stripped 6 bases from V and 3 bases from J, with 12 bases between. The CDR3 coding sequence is TGTGCCAGCAACTACCGGGGGGACACTGAAGCTTTCTTT. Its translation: CASNYRGDTEAFF.

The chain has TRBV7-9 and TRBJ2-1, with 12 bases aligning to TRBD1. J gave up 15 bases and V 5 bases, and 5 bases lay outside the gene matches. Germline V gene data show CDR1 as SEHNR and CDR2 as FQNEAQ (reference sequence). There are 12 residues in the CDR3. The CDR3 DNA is TGTGCCAGCAGCCTCGGGACAGGGGGCAGGTTCTTC. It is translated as CASSLGTGGRFF.

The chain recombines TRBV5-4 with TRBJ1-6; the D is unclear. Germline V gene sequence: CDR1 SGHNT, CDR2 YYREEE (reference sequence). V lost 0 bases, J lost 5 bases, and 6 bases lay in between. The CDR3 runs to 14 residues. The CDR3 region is CASSLDRNNSPLHF. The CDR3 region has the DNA TGTGCCAGCAGCTTGGACAGAAATAATTCACCCCTCCACTTT.

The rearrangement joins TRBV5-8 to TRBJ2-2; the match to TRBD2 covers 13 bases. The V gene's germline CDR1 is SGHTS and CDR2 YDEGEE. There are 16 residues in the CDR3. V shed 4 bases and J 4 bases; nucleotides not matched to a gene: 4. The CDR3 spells CASSMTSGGITGELFF. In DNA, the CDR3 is TGTGCCAGCAGCATGACTAGCGGGGGGATCACCGGGGAGCTGTTTTTT.

The CDR3 nucleotides are TGTGCCACCAGCGTGGTCGGTGGGGAGACCCAGTACTTC. Protein sequence: CATSVVGGETQYF. The genes are TRBV15 and TRBJ2-5; D not certain. This CDR3 has 13 amino acids. Germline CDR1 LNHNV, CDR2 YYDKDF (reference sequence). Trimming removed 5 bases from V and 5 bases from J, with 12 bases in between.